This T cell receptor beta chain was observed in a study of shared clonotypes between healthy human individuals. Per the germline V gene, CDR1 is LGHNA and CDR2 is YNFKEQ. V shed 4 bases, J shed 5 bases, and the junction held 12 bases outside the gene matches. The CDR3 consists of 16 residues. For every subset, genomic DNA was evenly distributed across several immunoSEQ plates. Produced via immunoSEQ multiplex PCR; TCRdb's table is partial and in-frame only. This sample has around 1,000,000 clones; roughly 80% occur once, and the top ten carry 0.89%. The receptor's source is a man younger than 35 in good health. Some clones in this sample may be carry-over from other donors' samples. The rearrangement joins TRBV4-2 to TRBJ1-1, with TRBD1 identical over 8 bases. The source material was memory CD4+ T cells from PBMCs. Subset given: CD45RA-negative fraction. The CDR3 is CASSRDRGRPGTEAFF. CDR3 DNA: TGTGCCAGCAGCCGCGACAGGGGCCGACCCGGGACTGAAGCTTTCTTT.